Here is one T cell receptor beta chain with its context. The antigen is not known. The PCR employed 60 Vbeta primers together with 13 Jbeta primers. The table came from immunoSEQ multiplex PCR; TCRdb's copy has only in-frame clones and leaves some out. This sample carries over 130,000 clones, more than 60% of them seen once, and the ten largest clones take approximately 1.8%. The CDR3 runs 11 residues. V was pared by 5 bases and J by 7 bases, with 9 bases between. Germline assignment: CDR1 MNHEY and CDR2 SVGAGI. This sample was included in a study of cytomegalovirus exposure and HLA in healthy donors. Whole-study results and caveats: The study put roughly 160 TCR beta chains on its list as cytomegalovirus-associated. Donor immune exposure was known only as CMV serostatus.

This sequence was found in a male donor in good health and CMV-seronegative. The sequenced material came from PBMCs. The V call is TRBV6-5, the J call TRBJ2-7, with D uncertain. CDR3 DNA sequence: TGTGCCAGCAGTCACGTCGGGGAGCAGTACTTC. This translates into CASSHVGEQYF.